This TCR beta chain stems from a study of OX40 agonist ivuxolimab in advanced cancers. V was shortened by 0 bases and J by 3 bases, with 7 bases between the two germline ends. The germline CDR1 and CDR2 sequences are LNHNV and YYDKDF (reference sequence). This CDR3 is 14 amino acids long. Only in-frame clones appear in the TCRdb table, and some are missing; sequencing was by immunoSEQ multiplex PCR. The data show over 50,000 clones, 75% to 85% seen once. This TCR came from an adult with an advanced solid tumor such as melanoma, head and neck, liver or kidney cancer. The chain links TRBV15 to TRBJ2-3, with D hard to call. Sequencing used CD4+ or CD8+ T cells sorted from blood, obtained in a trial of the OX40 agonist ivuxolimab. In DNA form, the CDR3 reads TGTGCCACCAGCAGAGACCCACGAACAGATACGCAGTATTTT. Translating it yields CATSRDPRTDTQYF.